Listed below are T cell receptor beta chains from one sample, sequenced in a study of regulatory T cells in long-lasting Graves disease. From the multiplex PCR reads, TCRdb called clonotypes with MiXCR, one entry per CDR3 protein. The sample lists some 430,000 distinct CDR3 sequences, around a fifth occurring once. The sequencing used peripheral blood mononuclear cells (PBMCs), collected when the disease was refractory, from a patient treated with antithyroid drugs. The origin of the receptors is a female donor with Graves disease. CDR3s include the opening cysteine and the closing phenylalanine or tryptophan. D genes are given only for firm matches. The listing skips clone size in some rows; elsewhere it reads once, few, many or a size class.

cdr3_nt: TGTGCCAGCAGCTTAGCGGTAGGACAGGGTAATTCACCCCTCCACTTT
cdr3_aa: CASSLAVGQGNSPLHF
v_call: TRBV7-2
j_call: TRBJ1-6
clone_size: -
d_call: TRBD1

cdr3_nt: TGTGCCAGCAGCTTATGGGAGCGGAGCACAGATACGCAGTATTTT
cdr3_aa: CASSLWERSTDTQYF
v_call: TRBV11-2
j_call: TRBJ2-3
clone_size: -
d_call: -

cdr3_nt: TGCAGGGGGCAGGGCGCCACTGAAGCTTTCTTT
cdr3_aa: CRGQGATEAFF
v_call: TRBV20-1
j_call: TRBJ1-1
clone_size: -
d_call: -

cdr3_nt: TGTGCCAGCATACAGGGAGGCGGCAATCAGCCCCAGCATTTT
cdr3_aa: CASIQGGGNQPQHF
v_call: TRBV2
j_call: TRBJ1-5
clone_size: -
d_call: -

cdr3_nt: TGTGCCAGCAGCGTAGACGGGGGTCCCTACGAGCAGTACTTC
cdr3_aa: CASSVDGGPYEQYF
v_call: TRBV7-2
j_call: TRBJ2-7
clone_size: many
d_call: -

cdr3_nt: TGTGCCAGCAGCTTAGAGGCAGGGGGCGATAGAACAGCTGAAGCTTTCTTT
cdr3_aa: CASSLEAGGDRTAEAFF
v_call: TRBV7-6
j_call: TRBJ1-1
clone_size: many
d_call: TRBD1

cdr3_nt: TGTGCCAGTAGTAACCTAGCGGGGGGCTACGAGCAGTACTTC
cdr3_aa: CASSNLAGGYEQYF
v_call: TRBV19
j_call: TRBJ2-7
clone_size: -
d_call: TRBD2

cdr3_nt: TGTGCCAGCAGTGGGCCGGGGGGGTCACCCCTCCACTTT
cdr3_aa: CASSGPGGSPLHF
v_call: TRBV12-3/TRBV12-4
j_call: TRBJ1-6
clone_size: many
d_call: -

cdr3_nt: TGTGCCTGGAGTGTACGTCGGGGGGACTCACCCCTCCACTTT
cdr3_aa: CAWSVRRGDSPLHF
v_call: TRBV30
j_call: TRBJ1-6
clone_size: few
d_call: -

cdr3_nt: TGTGCCAGCAGTGAAGGTGGCTACTACGAGCAGTACTTC
cdr3_aa: CASSEGGYYEQYF
v_call: TRBV2
j_call: TRBJ2-7
clone_size: few
d_call: -

cdr3_nt: TGTGCCAGCAGGGATCGACAGAGAGCCGGGGAGCTGTTTTTT
cdr3_aa: CASRDRQRAGELFF
v_call: TRBV2
j_call: TRBJ2-2
clone_size: -
d_call: -

cdr3_nt: TGTGCCAGCAGCCCCCCGGGTCTGAGGGAACAAGCCAAAAACATTCAGTACTTC
cdr3_aa: CASSPPGLREQAKNIQYF
v_call: TRBV7-9
j_call: TRBJ2-4
clone_size: -
d_call: -

cdr3_nt: TGCAGTGCTAGAGATGCGGGACAGAGGACCTATGGCTACACCTTC
cdr3_aa: CSARDAGQRTYGYTF
v_call: TRBV20-1
j_call: TRBJ1-2
clone_size: -
d_call: TRBD1

cdr3_nt: TGTGCCAGTAGTATCGACGGAGCCAAAAACATTCAGTACTTC
cdr3_aa: CASSIDGAKNIQYF
v_call: TRBV19
j_call: TRBJ2-4
clone_size: -
d_call: -

cdr3_nt: TGTGCCAGCGGGACAGGGGTGGACACTGAAGCTTTCTTT
cdr3_aa: CASGTGVDTEAFF
v_call: TRBV6-1
j_call: TRBJ1-1
clone_size: many
d_call: TRBD1

cdr3_nt: TGCGCCAGCAGCCAAGATTCCCCCCGCGGGGGCTCTGGAAACACCATATATTTT
cdr3_aa: CASSQDSPRGGSGNTIYF
v_call: TRBV4-1
j_call: TRBJ1-3
clone_size: -
d_call: -

cdr3_nt: TGTGCCAGCAGATCGACAGGGAGCGGCTATGGCTACACCTTC
cdr3_aa: CASRSTGSGYGYTF
v_call: TRBV2
j_call: TRBJ1-2
clone_size: many
d_call: TRBD1

cdr3_nt: TGTGCCAGCCTGGGGTCCGGGGGCAGCAGGAACACTGAAGCTTTCTTT
cdr3_aa: CASLGSGGSRNTEAFF
v_call: TRBV28
j_call: TRBJ1-1
clone_size: many
d_call: -

cdr3_nt: TGCAGTGCTGCCTCGGGACAAATGAACACTGAAGCTTTCTTT
cdr3_aa: CSAASGQMNTEAFF
v_call: TRBV20-1
j_call: TRBJ1-1
clone_size: many
d_call: -

cdr3_nt: TGTGCCAGCAGCGAAAGGACAGTCACTGAAGCTTTCTTT
cdr3_aa: CASSERTVTEAFF
v_call: TRBV11-3
j_call: TRBJ1-1
clone_size: many
d_call: -

cdr3_nt: TGTGCTAGTGGTTTGGGACAGGGCGGCGAGCAGTACTTC
cdr3_aa: CASGLGQGGEQYF
v_call: TRBV12-5
j_call: TRBJ2-7
clone_size: once
d_call: TRBD1

cdr3_nt: TGCGCCAGCAGCTTGGCGAGGCAGCCCGGGAGGGAAGCTTTCTTT
cdr3_aa: CASSLARQPGREAFF
v_call: TRBV5-1
j_call: TRBJ1-1
clone_size: few
d_call: -

cdr3_nt: TGTGCCAGCAGCAAAGGGACTAGCGGAGCACAAGAGACCCAGTACTTC
cdr3_aa: CASSKGTSGAQETQYF
v_call: TRBV11-2
j_call: TRBJ2-5
clone_size: few
d_call: TRBD2

cdr3_nt: TGTGCCAGCAGTGTGGACAGGGGGGGAGAGACCCAGTACTTC
cdr3_aa: CASSVDRGGETQYF
v_call: TRBV12-3/TRBV12-4
j_call: TRBJ2-5
clone_size: many
d_call: TRBD1

cdr3_nt: TGTGCCAGCAGTGATTCCCGGCCGTTATGGGGCACGAGCGAAGCTTTCTTT
cdr3_aa: CASSDSRPLWGTSEAFF
v_call: TRBV6-1
j_call: TRBJ1-1
clone_size: many
d_call: -

cdr3_nt: TGTGCCAGCAGCCTGACCCGCCTGAACACCGGGGAGCTGTTTTTT
cdr3_aa: CASSLTRLNTGELFF
v_call: TRBV28
j_call: TRBJ2-2
clone_size: many
d_call: -

cdr3_nt: TGTGCCAGCAGTTTCTCACCAGGGGGCTCGGGCTATGGCTACACCTTC
cdr3_aa: CASSFSPGGSGYGYTF
v_call: TRBV28
j_call: TRBJ1-2
clone_size: many
d_call: TRBD1

cdr3_nt: TGTGCCAGCAGCCGAACCGGGACAGGGAGCTACGAGCAGTACTTC
cdr3_aa: CASSRTGTGSYEQYF
v_call: TRBV7-2
j_call: TRBJ2-7
clone_size: few
d_call: TRBD1

cdr3_nt: TGCAGTGCTAGGGACGACAGGGGAGGCAATCAGCCCCAGCATTTT
cdr3_aa: CSARDDRGGNQPQHF
v_call: TRBV20-1
j_call: TRBJ1-5
clone_size: many
d_call: TRBD1

cdr3_nt: TGCAGTGCTTACCCAGCGACGAACACTGAAGCTTTCTTT
cdr3_aa: CSAYPATNTEAFF
v_call: TRBV20-1
j_call: TRBJ1-1
clone_size: many
d_call: -

cdr3_nt: TGTGCCAGCGGGGACCCAGGGGAAGCTTTCTTT
cdr3_aa: CASGDPGEAFF
v_call: TRBV6-2/TRBV6-3
j_call: TRBJ1-1
clone_size: many
d_call: -

cdr3_nt: TGTGCCAGCAGCTTAGGCCGACAGGCTTTCTTT
cdr3_aa: CASSLGRQAFF
v_call: TRBV11-3
j_call: TRBJ1-1
clone_size: many
d_call: -

cdr3_nt: TGTGCCAGCAGTTCGGGGGAACAGGTCGGCGAGCAGTACTTC
cdr3_aa: CASSSGEQVGEQYF
v_call: TRBV6-5
j_call: TRBJ2-7
clone_size: few
d_call: -

cdr3_nt: TGCAGTGCTAGAGATGGGACAGGGGACTACGAGCAGTACTTC
cdr3_aa: CSARDGTGDYEQYF
v_call: TRBV20-1
j_call: TRBJ2-7
clone_size: many
d_call: TRBD1

cdr3_nt: TGTGCCAGCTCCCGGACAGGGTGGTCCTACGAGCAGTACTTC
cdr3_aa: CASSRTGWSYEQYF
v_call: TRBV6-1
j_call: TRBJ2-7
clone_size: -
d_call: TRBD1

cdr3_nt: TGTGCCAGCAGTCCCTCCCACGCCTGGGACTCAACGGTACTACGAGCATCGCGGGAGTACTTC
cdr3_aa: CASSPSHAWDSTVLRASREYF
v_call: TRBV12-3/TRBV12-4
j_call: TRBJ2-7
clone_size: many
d_call: -

cdr3_nt: TGTGCCAGCAGTGAAGGGGGTCTCACCGGGGAGCTGTTTTTT
cdr3_aa: CASSEGGLTGELFF
v_call: TRBV25-1
j_call: TRBJ2-2
clone_size: few
d_call: -

cdr3_nt: TGTGCCTGGCAACAGGGGGTCAATTCACCCCTCCACTTT
cdr3_aa: CAWQQGVNSPLHF
v_call: TRBV30
j_call: TRBJ1-6
clone_size: -
d_call: TRBD1

cdr3_nt: TGTGCCAGCAGCCAAGCTTGGGGACAGAACACTGAAGCTTTCTTT
cdr3_aa: CASSQAWGQNTEAFF
v_call: TRBV3-1
j_call: TRBJ1-1
clone_size: few
d_call: -

cdr3_nt: TGTGCCTGGAGTATCGGGACAGGGGCCTACAATGAGCAGTTCTTC
cdr3_aa: CAWSIGTGAYNEQFF
v_call: TRBV30
j_call: TRBJ2-1
clone_size: -
d_call: TRBD1

cdr3_nt: TGTGCCACCAGCAGAGTCAGGGGAACTAACTATGGCTACACCTTC
cdr3_aa: CATSRVRGTNYGYTF
v_call: TRBV15
j_call: TRBJ1-2
clone_size: many
d_call: -

cdr3_nt: TGTGCCAGCAAAAACAGGGGATCCGGCTATGGCTACACCTTC
cdr3_aa: CASKNRGSGYGYTF
v_call: TRBV6-1
j_call: TRBJ1-2
clone_size: -
d_call: TRBD1

cdr3_nt: TGTGCCAGCAGTCCGCGCGCCCAAGGGACAGGGCTCTATGGCTACACCTTC
cdr3_aa: CASSPRAQGTGLYGYTF
v_call: TRBV12-3/TRBV12-4
j_call: TRBJ1-2
clone_size: many
d_call: TRBD1

cdr3_nt: TGTGCCAGCAGCTTCGACAGGGACCCCGGGTACGAGCAGTACTTC
cdr3_aa: CASSFDRDPGYEQYF
v_call: TRBV7-2
j_call: TRBJ2-7
clone_size: -
d_call: TRBD1

cdr3_nt: TGCGCCAGCAGCCAAGCCGACAGGGACGACGGCTACACCTTC
cdr3_aa: CASSQADRDDGYTF
v_call: TRBV4-1
j_call: TRBJ1-2
clone_size: -
d_call: TRBD1

cdr3_nt: TGTGCCTCTTCCCCCCGCACAGGGGAAGATACGCAGTATTTT
cdr3_aa: CASSPRTGEDTQYF
v_call: TRBV12-3/TRBV12-4
j_call: TRBJ2-3
clone_size: -
d_call: TRBD1

cdr3_nt: TGTGCCATAACCCTTCGGGAGCAGTACTTC
cdr3_aa: CAITLREQYF
v_call: TRBV19
j_call: TRBJ2-7
clone_size: -
d_call: -

cdr3_nt: TGTGCCAGCAGCCAGACAGTGGGCTCCTACGAGCAGTACTTC
cdr3_aa: CASSQTVGSYEQYF
v_call: TRBV12-3/TRBV12-4
j_call: TRBJ2-7
clone_size: many
d_call: -

cdr3_nt: TGTGCCAGCAGACGGGACAGCTCCTACGAGCAGTACTTC
cdr3_aa: CASRRDSSYEQYF
v_call: TRBV28
j_call: TRBJ2-7
clone_size: many
d_call: TRBD1

cdr3_nt: TGTGCCAGCCTAGCGGCGGGGGGGCAGGAGACCCAGTACTTC
cdr3_aa: CASLAAGGQETQYF
v_call: TRBV12-3/TRBV12-4
j_call: TRBJ2-5
clone_size: many
d_call: TRBD2

cdr3_nt: TGTGCCAGCAGCGTAGCTGGTGGATCGATCGGAAACACCATATATTTT
cdr3_aa: CASSVAGGSIGNTIYF
v_call: TRBV9
j_call: TRBJ1-3
clone_size: -
d_call: -

cdr3_nt: TGTGCCAGCAGCTCCGGACAGGGGAGGGGAGAGCAGTACTTC
cdr3_aa: CASSSGQGRGEQYF
v_call: TRBV7-9
j_call: TRBJ2-7
clone_size: -
d_call: TRBD1

cdr3_nt: TGTGCCAGCAGCCAAGGTTCGAGGACAGTGGAGTACGAGCAGTACTTC
cdr3_aa: CASSQGSRTVEYEQYF
v_call: TRBV5-6
j_call: TRBJ2-7
clone_size: -
d_call: -

cdr3_nt: TGTGCCAGCAGCCCCCGGACCGGGGGAAGGAATCAGCCCCAGCATTTT
cdr3_aa: CASSPRTGGRNQPQHF
v_call: TRBV5-8
j_call: TRBJ1-5
clone_size: -
d_call: -

cdr3_nt: TGCAGTGCTAGAGATTTTGGGACAGGGCCTGGCTACACCTTC
cdr3_aa: CSARDFGTGPGYTF
v_call: TRBV20-1
j_call: TRBJ1-2
clone_size: -
d_call: TRBD1

cdr3_nt: TGTGCCACGGCCCCGTTACAGCAGACAGGAGGGAGTTATGGCTACACCTTC
cdr3_aa: CATAPLQQTGGSYGYTF
v_call: TRBV10-3
j_call: TRBJ1-2
clone_size: many
d_call: -

cdr3_nt: TGTGCCAGCAGCTCCCCGGGACCTGGGAACACTGAAGCTTTCTTT
cdr3_aa: CASSSPGPGNTEAFF
v_call: TRBV7-9
j_call: TRBJ1-1
clone_size: -
d_call: -